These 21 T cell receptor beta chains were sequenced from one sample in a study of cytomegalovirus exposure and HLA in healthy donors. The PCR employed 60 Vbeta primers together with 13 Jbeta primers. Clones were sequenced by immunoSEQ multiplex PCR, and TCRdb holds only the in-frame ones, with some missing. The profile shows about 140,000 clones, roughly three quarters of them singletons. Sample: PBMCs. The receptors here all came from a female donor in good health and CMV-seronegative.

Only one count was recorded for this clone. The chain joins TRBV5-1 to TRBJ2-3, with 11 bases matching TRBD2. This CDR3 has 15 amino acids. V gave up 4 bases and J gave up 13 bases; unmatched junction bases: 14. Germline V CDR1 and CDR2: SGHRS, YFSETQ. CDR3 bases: TGCGCCAGCAGCCTACTAGCGGGGGAGACCTCGCAGGAGTATTTT. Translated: CASSLLAGETSQEYF. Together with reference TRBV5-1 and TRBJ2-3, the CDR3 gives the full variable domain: KAGVTQTPRYLIKTRGQQVTLSCSPISGHRSVSWYQQTPGQGLQFLFEYFSETQRNKGNFPGRFSGRQFSNSRSEMNVSTLELGDSALYLCASSLLAGETSQEYFGPGTRLTVL.

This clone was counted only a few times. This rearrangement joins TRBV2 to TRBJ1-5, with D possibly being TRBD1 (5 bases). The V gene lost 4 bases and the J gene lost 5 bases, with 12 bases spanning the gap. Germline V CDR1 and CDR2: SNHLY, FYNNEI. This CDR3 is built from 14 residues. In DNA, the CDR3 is TGTGCCAGCAGTGGACAGTCCTTGGATCAGCCCCAGCATTTT. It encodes CASSGQSLDQPQHF. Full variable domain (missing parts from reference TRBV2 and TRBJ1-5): EPEVTQTPSHQVTQMGQEVILRCVPISNHLYFYWYRQILGQKVEFLVSFYNNEISEKSEIFDDQFSVERPDGSNFTLKIRSTKLEDSAMYFCASSGQSLDQPQHFGDGTRLSIL.

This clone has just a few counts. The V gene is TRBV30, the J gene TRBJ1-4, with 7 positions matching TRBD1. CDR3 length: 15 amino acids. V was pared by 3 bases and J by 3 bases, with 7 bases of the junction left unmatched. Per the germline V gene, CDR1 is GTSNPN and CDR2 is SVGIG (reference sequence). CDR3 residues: CAWRGGQSSNEKLFF. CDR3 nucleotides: TGTGCCTGGAGGGGGGGACAGTCATCTAATGAAAAACTGTTTTTT.

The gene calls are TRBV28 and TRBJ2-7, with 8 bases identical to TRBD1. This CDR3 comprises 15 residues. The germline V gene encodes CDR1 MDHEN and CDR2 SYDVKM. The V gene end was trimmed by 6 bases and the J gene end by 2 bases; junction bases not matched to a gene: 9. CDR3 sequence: CASSSRGLSTYEQYF. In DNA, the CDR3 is TGTGCCAGCAGCAGCAGGGGGCTCTCCACCTACGAGCAGTACTTC.

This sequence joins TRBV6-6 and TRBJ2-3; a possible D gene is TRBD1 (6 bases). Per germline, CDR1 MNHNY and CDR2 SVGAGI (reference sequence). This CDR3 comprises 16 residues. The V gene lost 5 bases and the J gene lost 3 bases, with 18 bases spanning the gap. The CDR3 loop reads CASSKPKGHTTDTQYF. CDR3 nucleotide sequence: TGTGCCAGCAGTAAACCGAAGGGACACACAACAGATACGCAGTATTTT.

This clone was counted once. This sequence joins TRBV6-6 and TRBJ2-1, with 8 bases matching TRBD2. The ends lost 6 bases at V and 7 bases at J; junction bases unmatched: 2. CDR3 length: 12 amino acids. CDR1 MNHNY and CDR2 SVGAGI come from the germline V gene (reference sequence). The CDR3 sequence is CASSGGGNEQFF. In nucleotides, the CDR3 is TGTGCCAGCAGCGGGGGGGGTAATGAGCAGTTCTTC.

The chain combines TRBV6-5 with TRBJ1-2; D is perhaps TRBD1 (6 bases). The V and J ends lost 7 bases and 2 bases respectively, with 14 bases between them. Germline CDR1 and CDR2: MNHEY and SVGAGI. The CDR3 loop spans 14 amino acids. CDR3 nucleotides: TGTGCCAGCACCCGAGGGGGGGGAAACTATGGCTACACCTTC. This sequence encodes CASTRGGGNYGYTF.

In DNA, the CDR3 is TGTGCCAGCAGTTACTCGCGCTTGAACACCGGGGAGCTGTTTTTT. Its protein product is CASSYSRLNTGELFF. The V gene is TRBV6-5, the J gene TRBJ2-2, with D uncertain. V was clipped by 0 bases and J by 1 base, with 6 bases between them. The CDR3 is made up of 15 amino acids. The V gene's germline CDR1 is MNHEY and CDR2 SVGAGI.

CDR3 DNA sequence: TGTGCCAGCAGCTTAGACCCGGGTAGTCAAGAGACCCAGTACTTC. It specifies CASSLDPGSQETQYF. The J gene is TRBJ2-5, the V gene TRBV6-1, with no clear D. The V end lost 6 bases, the J end lost 2 bases, and 16 bases lay between the germline ends. Germline assignment: CDR1 MNHNS and CDR2 SASEGT. The length of the CDR3 is 15 residues.

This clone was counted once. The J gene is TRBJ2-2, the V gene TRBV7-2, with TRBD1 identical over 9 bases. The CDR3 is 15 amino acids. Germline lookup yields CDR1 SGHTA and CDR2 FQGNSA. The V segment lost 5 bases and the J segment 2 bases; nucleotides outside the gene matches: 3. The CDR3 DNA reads TGTGCCAGCAGCCGGGACAGGGTAAACACCGGGGAGCTGTTTTTT. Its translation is CASSRDRVNTGELFF.

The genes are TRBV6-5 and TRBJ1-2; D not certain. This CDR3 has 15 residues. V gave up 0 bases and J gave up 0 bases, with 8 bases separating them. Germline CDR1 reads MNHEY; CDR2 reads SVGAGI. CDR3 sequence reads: CASSYSFLANYGYTF. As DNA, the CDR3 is TGTGCCAGCAGTTACTCATTCTTAGCTAACTATGGCTACACCTTC.

The CDR3 region is CASSLRRALSNEQFF. The DNA for the CDR3 is TGTGCCAGCAGCTTAAGGAGGGCCCTGTCGAATGAGCAGTTCTTC. This rearrangement joins TRBV7-8 to TRBJ2-1, with TRBD2 as a possible D gene (6 bases). V dropped 2 bases and J dropped 7 bases, with 15 bases sitting between them. The germline gives CDR1 SGHVS, CDR2 FQNEAQ. CDR3 length: 15 residues.

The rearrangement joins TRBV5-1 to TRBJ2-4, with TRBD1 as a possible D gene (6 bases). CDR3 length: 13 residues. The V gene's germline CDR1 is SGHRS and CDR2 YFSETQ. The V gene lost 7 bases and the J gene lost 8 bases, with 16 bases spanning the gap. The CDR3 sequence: CASGVPGQDIQYF. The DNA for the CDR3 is TGCGCCAGCGGCGTCCCGGGACAAGACATTCAGTACTTC.

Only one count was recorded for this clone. This chain's CDR3 is CASMLEPTFEQFF. DNA of the CDR3: TGTGCCAGTATGCTGGAGCCCACATTTGAGCAGTTCTTC. This chain links TRBV6-6 with TRBJ2-1; D is uncertain. Germline CDR1 reads MNHNY; CDR2 reads SVGAGI (reference sequence). This CDR3 comprises 13 residues. V lost 9 bases and J lost 9, with 18 bases in between.

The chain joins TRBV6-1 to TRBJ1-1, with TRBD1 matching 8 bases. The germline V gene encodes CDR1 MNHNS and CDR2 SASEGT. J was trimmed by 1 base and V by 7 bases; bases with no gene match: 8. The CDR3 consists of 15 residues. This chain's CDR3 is CASTFADRANTEAFF. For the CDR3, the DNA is TGTGCCAGCACCTTTGCGGACAGGGCGAACACTGAAGCTTTCTTT.

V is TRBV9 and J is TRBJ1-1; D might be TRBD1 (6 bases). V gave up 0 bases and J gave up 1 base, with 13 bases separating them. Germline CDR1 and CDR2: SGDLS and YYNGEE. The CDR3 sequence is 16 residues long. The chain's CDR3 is CASSVEAGVGNTEAFF. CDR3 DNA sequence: TGTGCCAGCAGCGTAGAGGCAGGGGTAGGGAACACTGAAGCTTTCTTT.

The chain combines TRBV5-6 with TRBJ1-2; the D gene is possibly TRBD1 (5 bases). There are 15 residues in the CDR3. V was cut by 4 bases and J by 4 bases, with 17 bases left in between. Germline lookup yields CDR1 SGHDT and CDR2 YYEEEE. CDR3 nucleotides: TGTGCCAGCAGCCGAGACAGACCTCTTCTCTATGGCTACACCTTC. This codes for CASSRDRPLLYGYTF.

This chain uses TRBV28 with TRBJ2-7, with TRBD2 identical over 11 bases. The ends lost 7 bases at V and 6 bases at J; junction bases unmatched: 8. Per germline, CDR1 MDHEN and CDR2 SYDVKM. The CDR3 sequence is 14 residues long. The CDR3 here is CASNLAGGSREQYF. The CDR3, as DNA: TGTGCCAGCAACCTAGCGGGAGGATCGCGCGAGCAGTACTTC. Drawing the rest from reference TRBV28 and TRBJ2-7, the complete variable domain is DVKVTQSSRYLVKRTGEKVFLECVQDMDHENMFWYRQDPGLGLRLIYFSYDVKMKEKGDIPEGYSVSREKKERFSLILESASTNQTSMYLCASNLAGGSREQYFGPGTRLTVT.

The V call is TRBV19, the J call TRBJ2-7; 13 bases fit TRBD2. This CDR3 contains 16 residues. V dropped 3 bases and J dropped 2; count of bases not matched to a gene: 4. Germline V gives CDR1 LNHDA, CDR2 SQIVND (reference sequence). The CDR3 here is CASSMTTSGGTYEQYF. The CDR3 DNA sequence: TGTGCCAGTAGTATGACGACTAGCGGGGGGACCTACGAGCAGTACTTC. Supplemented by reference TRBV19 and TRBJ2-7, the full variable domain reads DGGITQSPKYLFRKEGQNVTLSCEQNLNHDAMYWYRQDPGQGLRLIYYSQIVNDFQKGDIAEGYSVSREKKESFPLTVTSAQKNPTAFYLCASSMTTSGGTYEQYFGPGTRLTVT.

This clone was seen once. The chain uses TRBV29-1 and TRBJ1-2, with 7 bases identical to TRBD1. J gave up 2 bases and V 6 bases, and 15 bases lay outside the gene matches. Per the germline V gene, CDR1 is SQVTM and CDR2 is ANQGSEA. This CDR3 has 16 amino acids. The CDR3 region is CSVAGTAGSRNYGYTF. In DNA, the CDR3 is TGCAGCGTAGCCGGGACAGCTGGATCTAGGAACTATGGCTACACCTTC.

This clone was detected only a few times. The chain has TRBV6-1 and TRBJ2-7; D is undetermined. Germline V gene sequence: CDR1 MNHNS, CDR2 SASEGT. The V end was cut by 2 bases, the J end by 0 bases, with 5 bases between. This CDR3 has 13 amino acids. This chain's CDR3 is CASSEWHSYEQYF. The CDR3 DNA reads TGTGCCAGCAGTGAATGGCACTCCTACGAGCAGTACTTC.